This is a list of T cell receptor beta chains from one sample in a study of cytomegalovirus exposure and HLA in healthy donors. Libraries were prepared by immunoSEQ multiplex PCR; TCRdb keeps only in-frame clonotypes and omits some of them. Among around 200,000 clones listed, around 80% were seen once. The sequencing input was PBMCs. These receptors all stem from a woman aged 60-75 years in good health and CMV-seropositive. Both conserved end residues are part of each CDR3.

V	J	CDR3
TRBV7-9	TRBJ1-4	CASSSYRDEEKLFF
TRBV7-8	TRBJ2-7	CASSYLAGASYEQYF
TRBV28	TRBJ2-5	CASSPGGTTETQYF
TRBV5-4	TRBJ2-6	CASSRTSGASGANGLTF
TRBV19	TRBJ1-2	CASSIHRDRIVHGYTF
TRBV30	TRBJ2-3	CAGRAGGSRGDTQYF
TRBV6-5	TRBJ2-5	CASRRQGGETQYF
TRBV7-3	TRBJ2-1	CSSSLLAGGSEQFF
TRBV11-2	-	CASSLGQGTGHEQYF
TRBV5-1	TRBJ2-6	CASSLHPGPGANGLTF
TRBV6-4	TRBJ2-3	CASSMVAINTDTQYF
TRBV28	TRBJ1-4	CASSASDSLRWIF
TRBV7-6	TRBJ2-5	CASSSQREGRETQYF
TRBV21-1	TRBJ2-7	CASGLTGLYEQYF
TRBV27	TRBJ2-1	CASPNADSEVYNEQFF
TRBV27	TRBJ1-4	CASSRIGDRDEKLFF
TRBV15	TRBJ1-4	CATSPGMPNEKLFF
TRBV6-1	TRBJ1-1	CASTAQGATEAFF
TRBV30	TRBJ2-7	CAWSEAGGFYEQYF
TRBV7-2	TRBJ2-1	CASSPPRQAGYNEQFF
TRBV27	TRBJ2-7	CASTGTGDYEQYF
TRBV9	TRBJ2-7	CASSATGTAQQYF
TRBV4-2	TRBJ2-5	CASSQDFRGQETQYF